The rows below give T cell receptor beta chains drawn from one sample of a study of tumor and adjacent non-tumor tissue in lung cancer. One entry per CDR3 protein results from TCRdb running MiXCR on the multiplex PCR reads. Among tens of thousands of distinct CDR3 sequences listed, 76% were seen once. Material: distant non-tumor lung tissue. The receptors shown here come from an older man with non-small cell lung cancer. CDR3s include the opening cysteine and the closing phenylalanine or tryptophan. The D gene is left open where the match is weak. Expanded clones are given a class, and other clones once, few, many or no size at all.

J gene | D gene | V gene | clone size | CDR3 protein | CDR3 DNA
TRBJ2-2 | NA | TRBV11-3 | NA | CDSSLGVVPANTGELFF | TGTGACAGCAGCTTAGGGGTTGTCCCCGCGAACACCGGGGAGCTGTTTTTT
TRBJ1-6 | NA | TRBV6-5 | NA | CANSYENSSLQF | TGTGCCAACAGTTACGAAAATTCATCCCTCCAGTTT
TRBJ1-2 | NA | TRBV4-1 | NA | CACIQEPKERDGYTF | TGCGCCTGCATCCAAGAACCCAAGGAGAGGGACGGCTACACCTTC
TRBJ2-7 | TRBD2 | TRBV28 | NA | CVNSLLAGGPGEQYF | TGTGTCAACAGTCTATTAGCGGGAGGGCCGGGCGAGCAGTACTTC
TRBJ2-3 | NA | TRBV28 | NA | CASSFSNGRGTGTQYF | TGTGCCAGCAGTTTCTCCAACGGGAGAGGAACAGGTACGCAGTATTTC
TRBJ2-3 | NA | TRBV7-9 | NA | CAINSPRDRQYF | TGTGCCATCAACTCCCCCCGTGATAGGCAGTATTTT
TRBJ1-2 | NA | TRBV11-3 | NA | CASSLEHGRTYDYAF | TGCGCCAGCAGCTTAGAACACGGACGGACCTATGACTACGCCTTC
TRBJ1-1 | NA | TRBV11-2 | NA | CASNFAYSRSTEAFF | TGTGCCAGCAACTTCGCCTATTCAAGGAGCACTGAAGCTTTCTTT
TRBJ2-7 | NA | TRBV5-6 | NA | CASSSTSSDEQYF | TGTGCCAGCAGTTCGACCTCGAGCGACGAGCAGTACTTC
TRBJ2-7 | NA | TRBV20-1 | few | CSAREFLEQYF | TGCAGTGCTAGGGAATTTCTCGAGCAGTACTTC
TRBJ2-3 | TRBD2 | TRBV29-1 | NA | CRMGGATDTQYF | TGCAGGATGGGAGGGGCCACAGATACGCAGTATTTT
TRBJ2-3 | NA | TRBV11-3 | NA | CGNTRRGVSTDRQYF | TGTGGCAACACCCGTCGGGGAGTAAGCACAGATAGGCAGTATTTT
TRBJ2-7 | NA | TRBV2 | few | CASSGVWGVAGEQYF | TGTGCCAGCAGTGGAGTGTGGGGCGTAGCTGGCGAGCAGTACTTC
TRBJ1-5 | NA | TRBV5-1 | few | CASSTDRNQPQHF | TGCGCCAGCAGCACGGACCGTAATCAGCCCCAGCATTTT
TRBJ2-7 | TRBD1 | TRBV4-1 | many | CASSHPGQGFSSYEQYF | TGCGCCAGCAGCCACCCGGGACAGGGATTTAGCTCCTACGAGCAGTACTTC